The rows below give T cell receptor beta chains drawn from one sample of a study of T cell repertoires in cytomegalovirus infection. TCRdb reprocessed the reads via MiXCR and lists one record per CDR3 protein. This sample has a few hundred thousand distinct CDR3 sequences, with under 35% found just once. These receptors have no identified antigens. This specimen was cultured PBMCs, taken from culture after CMV antigen stimulation. The receptors were sampled from a human donor in good health (CMV status not recorded). Some clones in this sample may be carry-over from other donors' samples. CDR3s include the opening cysteine and the closing phenylalanine or tryptophan. The D gene is left open where the match is weak. Some rows mark clone size as missing; the rest say once, few, many or name a class of expanded clone.

-	TRBV7-4	TRBD1	TRBJ2-3	CASSQPGQRTDTQYF	TGTGCCAGCAGCCAACCGGGACAGCGCACAGATACGCAGTATTTT
-	TRBV14	-	TRBJ1-4	CASSETGRGGKLFF	TGTGCCAGCAGTGAAACAGGGAGAGGTGGAAAACTGTTTTTT
few	TRBV12-3/TRBV12-4	-	TRBJ1-5	CASSLGLGSQPQHF	TGTGCCAGCAGTTTAGGGTTGGGTAGTCAGCCCCAGCATTTT
-	TRBV13	TRBD2	TRBJ2-1	CASSTSPSGTTKWDNEQFF	TGTGCCAGCAGCACAAGCCCCTCCGGGACTACCAAGTGGGACAATGAGCAGTTCTTC
few	TRBV12-3/TRBV12-4	-	TRBJ1-1	CASSWVSTEAFF	TGTGCCAGCAGTTGGGTATCCACTGAAGCTTTCTTT
few	TRBV29-1	-	TRBJ2-7	CSASGLNYEQYF	TGCAGCGCCTCCGGACTGAACTACGAGCAGTACTTC
many	TRBV5-1	-	TRBJ1-2	CASSTGGGLYGYTF	TGCGCCAGCAGCACCGGCGGCGGACTCTATGGCTACACCTTC
-	TRBV2	TRBD2	TRBJ2-1	CASSGGRAGGDEQFF	TGTGCCAGCAGTGGTGGGAGGGCAGGCGGAGATGAGCAGTTCTTC
-	TRBV4-1	TRBD1	TRBJ2-1	CASSQEKVGDRTYYNEQFF	TGTGCCAGCAGCCAAGAAAAGGTGGGGGACAGAACTTACTACAATGAGCAGTTCTTC
-	TRBV6-2/TRBV6-3	-	TRBJ1-5	CASSRGPEFQPQHF	TGTGCCAGCAGTCGCGGACCAGAGTTTCAGCCCCAGCATTTT
few	TRBV14	TRBD1	TRBJ2-7	CASSQDGTGTGSYEQYF	TGTGCCAGCAGCCAAGATGGGACCGGGACAGGATCGTACGAGCAGTACTTC
once	TRBV11-1	-	TRBJ2-2	CASRFITGELFF	TGTGCCAGCAGGTTTATAACCGGGGAGCTGTTTTTT
few	TRBV28	-	TRBJ1-5	CASSFFQTSNQPQHF	TGTGCCAGCAGTTTTTTTCAGACTAGCAATCAGCCCCAGCATTTT
-	TRBV18	-	TRBJ1-1	CASSPRILGDTEAFF	TGTGCCAGCTCACCTCGAATTCTAGGGGACACTGAAGCTTTCTTT
-	TRBV5-1	-	TRBJ1-4	CASSGGRLDEKLFF	TGCGCCAGCAGCGGGGGACGACTTGATGAAAAACTGTTTTTT
many	TRBV20-1	-	TRBJ2-5	CSGRGQETQYF	TGCAGTGGCCGGGGCCAAGAGACCCAGTACTTC
many	TRBV7-8	TRBD1	TRBJ2-5	CASTPGQGQETQYF	TGTGCCAGCACCCCCGGACAGGGACAAGAGACCCAGTACTTC
many	TRBV12-3/TRBV12-4	-	TRBJ2-7	CASRKGGSTYEQYF	TGTGCCAGCAGAAAAGGTGGTTCTACCTACGAGCAGTACTTC
-	TRBV28	-	TRBJ2-1	CATRPFSYNEQFF	TGTGCCACAAGGCCGTTCTCCTACAATGAGCAGTTCTTC
few	TRBV9	TRBD2	TRBJ2-1	CASSVKGGNEQFF	TGTGCCAGCAGCGTAAAGGGAGGGAATGAGCAGTTCTTC
few	TRBV11-2	-	TRBJ1-1	CASSSLRRVQYGENTEAFF	TGTGCCAGCAGCTCCTTACGTAGGGTACAGTATGGGGAGAACACTGAAGCTTTCTTT
-	TRBV4-2	-	TRBJ1-5	CASSQDVAVNQPQHF	TGTGCCAGCAGCCAAGATGTGGCAGTCAATCAGCCCCAGCATTTT
few	TRBV5-4	-	TRBJ1-1	CASSLEGGGTEAFF	TGTGCCAGCAGCTTGGAGGGAGGCGGCACTGAAGCTTTCTTT
-	TRBV18	-	TRBJ1-6	CASSGGSPLHF	TGTGCCAGCTCAGGAGGCTCACCCCTCCACTTT
-	TRBV28	-	TRBJ1-2	CASSGQRLGYTF	TGTGCCAGCAGCGGCCAGCGGTTGGGCTACACCTTC
-	TRBV7-9	TRBD1	TRBJ2-7	CASAFGEGANEQYF	TGTGCCAGCGCCTTCGGCGAGGGGGCGAACGAGCAGTACTTC
-	TRBV7-8	-	TRBJ1-4	CASSSTRGATNEKLFF	TGTGCCAGCAGCTCAACCCGGGGAGCAACTAATGAAAAACTGTTTTTT
once	TRBV12-3/TRBV12-4	-	TRBJ2-1	CASKSSGRSYNEQFF	TGTGCCAGTAAGAGCAGCGGTAGGTCCTACAATGAGCAGTTCTTC
-	TRBV11-2	TRBD1	TRBJ1-4	CASSLEGADEKLFF	TGTGCCAGCAGCTTGGAGGGGGCTGATGAAAAACTGTTTTTT
few	TRBV28	TRBD2	TRBJ2-7	CASSQLSGSLEQYF	TGTGCCAGCAGTCAACTTAGCGGGAGCCTCGAGCAGTACTTC
few	TRBV6-1	TRBD1	TRBJ1-1	CASSLTGVYEAFF	TGTGCCAGCAGCCTGACAGGGGTCTATGAAGCTTTCTTT
many	TRBV28	-	TRBJ1-5	CASSSGFNQPQHF	TGTGCCAGCAGTTCAGGGTTCAATCAGCCCCAGCATTTT
-	TRBV6-2/TRBV6-3	TRBD2	TRBJ2-1	CASRYSGGRDEQFF	TGTGCCAGCAGGTATAGCGGGGGGCGAGATGAGCAGTTCTTC
-	TRBV7-2	-	TRBJ2-2	CASSLSFETYGELFF	TGTGCCAGCAGCTTATCGTTCGAGACTTACGGGGAGCTGTTTTTT
few	TRBV20-1	-	TRBJ1-4	CSARDLSATNEKLFF	TGCAGTGCTAGAGATCTCAGTGCAACTAATGAAAAACTGTTTTTT
-	TRBV10-3	-	TRBJ2-7	CATMDGYEQYF	TGTGCCACTATGGACGGGTACGAGCAGTACTTC
-	TRBV10-3	TRBD1	TRBJ2-3	CASQGAGPTDTQYF	TGTGCCTCCCAGGGGGCGGGTCCCACAGATACGCAGTATTTT
once	TRBV7-4	-	TRBJ2-3	CASSFGGGSTDTQYF	TGTGCCAGCAGCTTTGGAGGGGGCAGCACAGATACGCAGTATTTT
-	TRBV27	-	TRBJ2-3	CASSLNRGGFTDTQYF	TGTGCCAGCAGTTTAAACCGTGGGGGCTTCACAGATACGCAGTATTTT
-	TRBV20-1	-	TRBJ2-1	CSAYTPLSYNEQFF	TGCAGTGCTTACACACCTCTCTCCTACAATGAGCAGTTCTTC
few	TRBV7-2	-	TRBJ2-1	CASSLTRGTYNEQFF	TGTGCCAGCTCCCTGACAAGGGGTACCTACAATGAGCAGTTCTTC
-	TRBV5-4	-	TRBJ1-1	CASIAGTGTMNTEAFF	TGTGCCAGCATTGCGGGAACAGGGACAATGAACACTGAAGCTTTCTTT
once	TRBV27	-	TRBJ2-2	CASSGPLGLTGELFF	TGTGCCAGCAGTGGCCCCCTCGGCCTGACCGGGGAGCTGTTTTTT
many	TRBV25-1	TRBD1	TRBJ1-2	CASSGGQGFGYTF	TGTGCCAGCAGTGGGGGACAGGGATTTGGCTACACCTTC
many	TRBV20-1	TRBD2	TRBJ2-5	CSARDRVAGQKETQYF	TGCAGTGCTAGAGATCGGGTAGCGGGGCAGAAAGAGACCCAGTACTTC
few	TRBV4-2	-	TRBJ2-1	CASSQEWDPGSYNEQFF	TGTGCCAGCAGCCAAGAATGGGACCCGGGCTCTTACAATGAGCAGTTCTTC
-	TRBV30	TRBD2	TRBJ2-1	CAWLRENYNEQFF	TGTGCCTGGTTGCGGGAGAACTACAATGAGCAGTTCTTC
few	TRBV6-1	-	TRBJ1-5	CASSSRSQPQHF	TGTGCCAGCAGTTCGCGAAGTCAGCCCCAGCATTTT
few	TRBV12-3/TRBV12-4	-	TRBJ1-2	CASSRVDRRPGYTF	TGTGCCAGCAGCCGCGTCGACAGGCGACCCGGCTACACCTTC
many	TRBV7-2	-	TRBJ2-5	CASSLTRLQETQYF	TGTGCCAGCAGCTTGACCCGGCTACAAGAGACCCAGTACTTC
few	TRBV20-1	-	TRBJ1-6	CSANEDPYNSPLHF	TGCAGTGCTAATGAGGACCCCTATAATTCACCCCTCCACTTT
-	TRBV6-1	TRBD2	TRBJ2-1	CATVLAGGNEQFF	TGTGCCACCGTCCTAGCGGGAGGAAATGAGCAGTTCTTC
few	TRBV19	TRBD2	TRBJ2-2	CASSIQSGLATTGELFF	TGTGCCAGTAGTATACAGTCCGGACTAGCCACCACCGGGGAGCTGTTTTTT
-	TRBV27	-	TRBJ1-1	CASSYGRDTEAFF	TGTGCCAGCAGTTATGGGAGGGACACTGAAGCTTTCTTT
-	TRBV7-9	-	TRBJ2-7	CASSPGLFDYEQYF	TGTGCCAGCAGCCCCGGTCTGTTCGACTACGAGCAGTACTTC
many	TRBV7-2	-	TRBJ2-3	CASSPLGLYDTQYF	TGTGCCAGCAGCCCGTTGGGGCTTTACGATACGCAGTATTTT
once	TRBV6-6	-	TRBJ1-5	CASTHGGRSNQPQHF	TGTGCCAGCACCCACGGGGGGCGTAGCAATCAGCCCCAGCATTTT
-	TRBV10-3	-	TRBJ1-2	CAISVDSNPNYGYTF	TGTGCCATCAGTGTGGACAGCAATCCCAACTATGGCTACACCTTC
few	TRBV20-1	-	TRBJ2-1	CSAPWRRYNEQFF	TGCAGTGCCCCGTGGAGGCGCTACAATGAGCAGTTCTTC
-	TRBV7-2	-	TRBJ1-2	CASSFQQTYTF	TGTGCCAGCAGCTTTCAACAGACTTACACCTTC